One and the same sample provided the 6 T cell receptor beta chains below, sequenced in a study of cytomegalovirus exposure and HLA in healthy donors. The PCR contained 60 Vbeta and 13 Jbeta primers. Sequencing used immunoSEQ multiplex PCR; TCRdb keeps in-frame clones, though not all of them. Of about 130,000 clones in the sample, about three quarters were seen once. The sample consisted of PBMCs. These receptor sequences come from a middle-aged man in good health and CMV-seropositive.

This clone was detected only a few times. The chain combines TRBV5-1 with TRBJ2-5; no reliable D call. V was cut by 3 bases and J by 2 bases, with 2 bases left in between. Germline V gene data show CDR1 as SGHRS and CDR2 as YFSETQ. The CDR3 has 11 residues. The CDR3 region has the DNA TGCGCCAGCAGCTCTCAAGAGACCCAGTACTTC. It yields the protein CASSSQETQYF.

This clone was picked up a small number of times. The gene calls are TRBV30 and TRBJ2-7; TRBD1 aligns across 9 bases. The CDR3 totals 13 residues. Germline V gene sequence: CDR1 GTSNPN, CDR2 SVGIG (reference sequence). With V trimmed by 7 bases and J by 1 base, 5 bases remained unmatched. The CDR3 coding sequence is TGTGCCTCAGACAGGGGGGTATCCTACGAGCAGTACTTC. Translation: CASDRGVSYEQYF. The full variable domain, with the rest looked up from reference TRBV30 and TRBJ2-7, is SQTIHQWPATLVQPVGSPLSLECTVEGTSNPNLYWYRQAAGRGLQLLFYSVGIGQISSEVPQNLSASRPQDRQFILSSKKLLLSDSGFYLCASDRGVSYEQYFGPGTRLTVT.

In the case of this clone: This sample includes further DNA sequences coding for the same CDR3. The gene calls are TRBV5-1 and TRBJ2-3; tentative D call: TRBD2 (6 bases). The germline V and J ends were trimmed by 0 bases and 0 bases, with 11 bases remaining between them. CDR3 size: 16 residues. Germline V lookup: CDR1 SGHRS, CDR2 YFSETQ. DNA of the CDR3: TGCGCCAGCAGCTTGGGGGCGGGACCGAGCACAGATACGCAGTATTTT. Amino acids: CASSLGAGPSTDTQYF.

V and J are TRBV18 and TRBJ2-7; D is perhaps TRBD1 (5 bases). The CDR3 spans 14 residues. Germline lookup yields CDR1 KGHSH and CDR2 LQKENI. V was pared by 3 bases and J by 5 bases, with 14 bases between. The CDR3 DNA reads as TGTGCCAGCTCACCGGGGCACCTACCGGACGAGCAGTACTTC. Protein sequence: CASSPGHLPDEQYF.

The rearrangement links TRBV7-2 to TRBJ2-1, with a possible D match to TRBD1 (5 bases). Trimming removed 0 bases at V and 0 bases at J, with 6 bases between. Germline V lookup: CDR1 SGHTA, CDR2 FQGNSA. This CDR3 region has 15 residues. CDR3 bases: TGTGCCAGCAGCTTAGCGCAGGGCTCCTACAATGAGCAGTTCTTC. It codes for CASSLAQGSYNEQFF.

V gene TRBV5-1 combines with J gene TRBJ2-3; weak D call: TRBD2 (6 bases). Trimming stripped 0 bases from V and 0 bases from J, with 17 bases between. Germline-derived CDR1 and CDR2 are SGHRS and YFSETQ. CDR3 length equals 18 residues. The CDR3 protein is CASSLDGGLNPSTDTQYF. In nucleotides, the CDR3 is TGCGCCAGCAGCTTGGACGGGGGACTTAACCCTAGCACAGATACGCAGTATTTT.